A selection of T cell receptor beta chains follows, all from one sample in a study of Ad26.COV2.S vaccination and SARS-CoV-2 variants. Data came from immunoSEQ multiplex PCR; TCRdb stores just in-frame clones and leaves some out. The data show 350,000 to 450,000 clones, 92% seen once. The material was peripheral blood, obtained in a trial of Ad26.COV2.S vaccine versus placebo. These receptors all stem from a person between 18 and 60 years old who received the Ad26.COV2.S COVID-19 vaccine or a placebo. The CDR3 runs from the conserved cysteine through the conserved F or W. A D gene is named only where the DNA matches it firmly. Expanded clones are given a class, and other clones once, few, many or no size at all.

d_call clone_size j_call v_call cdr3_nt cdr3_aa
- - TRBJ2-1 TRBV19 TGTGCCAGTCAGTATAGTACACCCCACAATGAGCAGTTCTTC CASQYSTPHNEQFF
TRBD2 - TRBJ2-7 TRBV4-3 TGCGCCAGCAGCCAAGTCCAGCGGGGGGACCCGGTGGAGCAGTACTTC CASSQVQRGDPVEQYF
TRBD2 - TRBJ2-3 TRBV6-6 TGTGCCAGCAGCCAACTAGCGGGAGGCCCAGATACGCAGTATTTT CASSQLAGGPDTQYF
- - TRBJ2-3 TRBV13 TGTGCCAGCAGCACCACAGATACGCAGTATTTT CASSTTDTQYF
- once TRBJ2-7 TRBV7-9 TGTGCCAGCAGCGCGGACACGATGGCCTACGAGCAGTACTTC CASSADTMAYEQYF
- - TRBJ2-5 TRBV7-2 TGTGCCAGCACCCTATCCGAGACCCAGTACTTC CASTLSETQYF
- - TRBJ2-5 TRBV6-2/TRBV6-3 TGTGCCAGCAGTTGGGCCATGGAGAACCAGTACTTC CASSWAMENQYF
TRBD1 - TRBJ2-5 TRBV6-5 TGTGCCAGCAGACCGACAGGGGAGGAGACCCAGTACTTC CASRPTGEETQYF
TRBD2 once TRBJ2-1 TRBV5-5 TGTGCCAGCAGCGAGGGACTAGCGGGGCTACGTCAGTTCTTC CASSEGLAGLRQFF
TRBD2 - TRBJ2-3 TRBV7-2 TGTGCCAGCAGCCCTCAGAGGGCGGGGGGCCGCTCCCGCACAGATACGCAGTATTTT CASSPQRAGGRSRTDTQYF
- - TRBJ2-1 TRBV7-8 TGTGCCAGCAGCTTCCCAGGTGAGCAGTTCTTC CASSFPGEQFF
TRBD1 - TRBJ1-1 TRBV29-1 TGCAGCGTCGTATGGGACAGGGGGATGTATACTGAAGCTTTCTTT CSVVWDRGMYTEAFF
- - TRBJ2-7 TRBV6-5 TGTGCCAGCAGTTACTCTACGGACTACGAGCAGTACTTC CASSYSTDYEQYF
- few TRBJ2-7 TRBV4-3 TGCGCCAGCAGCCAAGACATCGGGACGCACTACGAGCAGTACTTC CASSQDIGTHYEQYF
- - TRBJ2-3 TRBV11-3 TGTGCCAGCAGCTTCCGGGGGAGCACAGATACGCAGTATTTT CASSFRGSTDTQYF
TRBD1 - TRBJ1-1 TRBV5-4 TGTGCCAGCAGCTCCGGGACAGGGTATACTGAAGCTTTCTTT CASSSGTGYTEAFF
- - TRBJ2-5 TRBV6-6 TGTGCCAGCAGTCCCCGGGGTGCGGGGAGTTATATACAAGAGACCCAGTACTTC CASSPRGAGSYIQETQYF
- - TRBJ2-3 TRBV10-3 TGTGCCATCAGTGAAGTAGGGGCAGCTAGTTCATTTTCAGATACGCAGTATTTT CAISEVGAASSFSDTQYF
- - TRBJ2-7 TRBV6-6 TGTGCCAGCAGTTACGAGGAAACCTACGAGCAGTACTTC CASSYEETYEQYF
- - TRBJ2-1 TRBV7-8 TGTGCCAGCACCCCCCTGCTAGGGGGGGGGAATGAGCAGTTCTTC CASTPLLGGGNEQFF
TRBD2 - TRBJ2-7 TRBV6-2/TRBV6-3 TGTGCCAGCAGTTACGGGACTAGCGGCGGATTCTACGAGCAGTACTTC CASSYGTSGGFYEQYF
TRBD1 - TRBJ1-1 TRBV5-6 TGTGCCAGCAGCTCGGGGGACAGGGGGCTTGAAGCTTTCTTT CASSSGDRGLEAFF
TRBD1 - TRBJ2-3 TRBV7-9 TGTGCCAGCAGCACCACAGGGGTGTTCACAGATACGCAGTATTTT CASSTTGVFTDTQYF
TRBD1 - TRBJ1-3 TRBV7-2 TGTGCCAGCAGCTTAAGACAGGGGGCTGGAAACACCATATATTTT CASSLRQGAGNTIYF